This T cell receptor (beta chain) was obtained from a study of blood T cell repertoires in COVID-19. Overall study context: Sites in the United States, Italy and Spain provided acute and convalescent COVID-19 samples.

In the source study's methods: The assay estimated nucleated cells by amplifying reference gene primers. The method was immunoSEQ multiplex PCR; TCRdb's version includes in-frame clones alone and lacks a portion of them. V and J calls and clone size follow that table, whereas D and trimming were derived from the DNA. The sample lists tens of thousands of clones; 83% were seen once. The sequence was collected from a woman older than 75 with acute or convalescent COVID-19. The sequenced sample consisted of peripheral blood.

The CDR3, as DNA: TGTGCCAGCTCGGTCCGGGACAGCCAAGAGACCCAGTACTTC. This sequence encodes CASSVRDSQETQYF. The chain carries TRBV18 and TRBJ2-5; TRBD1 agrees at 7 bases. Germline values: CDR1 KGHSH, CDR2 LQKENI. The CDR3 contains 14 residues. The trim removed 6 bases at V and 1 base at J, leaving 5 bases unmatched. The complete variable domain, with remaining parts taken from reference TRBV18 and TRBJ2-5, reads NAGVMQNPRHLVRRRGQEARLRCSPMKGHSHVYWYRQLPEEGLKFMVYLQKENIIDESGMPKERFSAEFPKEGPSILRIQQVVRGDSAAYFCASSVRDSQETQYFGPGTRLLVL.